This T cell receptor (beta chain) derives from a study of cytomegalovirus exposure and HLA in healthy donors. The study ran its PCR with 60 Vbeta and 13 Jbeta primers. Libraries were prepared by immunoSEQ multiplex PCR; TCRdb keeps only in-frame clonotypes and omits some of them. The top ten clones hold 0.65% to 0.85% of a sample with fewer than 200,000 clones, 76% of them seen once. Details on this clone: Its antigen is unidentified.

Germline V gene data show CDR1 as MNHEY and CDR2 as SMNVEV (reference sequence). With 5 bases clipped from V and 2 bases from J, the junction kept 6 bases outside the gene matches. The length of the CDR3 is 16 residues. Study outcomes and limitations: In a later analysis, TCR beta V- and J-gene trimming showed a link to a missense DCLRE1C variant. Researchers catalogued roughly 170 TCR beta chains as cytomegalovirus-associated. Prior analysis indicated that the majority of TCR beta V segments exhibited productivity approximately 87% or approximately 30% of the time.

Those who donated were healthy bone marrow donors. V usage is TRBV27 and J usage is TRBJ1-5, with 10 bases aligning to TRBD1. The sample comprised PBMCs. The receptor comes from a female donor in good health and CMV-seronegative. The CDR3 DNA reads TGTGCCAGCAGTCGTCTGACAGGGGGCGGCAATCAGCCCCAGCATTTT. It specifies CASSRLTGGGNQPQHF.